The subject of this entry is one TCR beta chain. The antigen remains undetermined. This sample was taken from a study of breast tumors, draining lymph nodes, adjacent tissues. The lymph nodes were axillary draining lymph nodes from breast cancer patients. TCRdb independently ran MiXCR on the multiplex PCR reads; one entry per CDR3 protein. Altogether 150,000 to 200,000 distinct CDR3 sequences are present, 30% to 35% being singletons, with the ten largest covering over 3.5%. General study points: Data only fit, rather than demonstrated, lymph node origin of most tumor T cells.

The V segment lost 3 bases and the J segment 7 bases; nucleotides outside the gene matches: 15. Looked up from germline, CDR1 is MDHEN and CDR2 is SYDVKM. This CDR3 has 17 residues. The rearrangement links TRBV28 to TRBJ2-7; 10 bases agree with TRBD2. The source material was axillary lymph node tissue. This sequence originates from a female donor with breast cancer. Some clones in this sample may be carry-over from other donors' samples. DNA for the CDR3: TGTGCCAGCAGTTTGGGGGGGGCTAGCGGGAGACGTGGGGAGCAGTACTTC. Protein product: CASSLGGASGRRGEQYF.